This T cell receptor (beta chain) comes out of a study of regulatory T cells in long-lasting Graves disease. This clonotype came up many times. Its target is not known. Libraries of TCR beta came from iRepertoire HTBI primers plus Arm-PCR of CDR3 regions. TCRdb re-called the multiplex PCR reads with MiXCR, one entry per CDR3 protein. The table lists a few hundred thousand distinct CDR3 sequences, 20% of them singletons, with approximately 13% in the top ten. Sample time point: newly diagnosed GD, antithyroid drugs for less than 3 months. Construction of the TCR library relied on RNA isolated from PBMCs. Study-level findings and limits: Shared public clonotypes totalled about 2,800 in persistent patients, compared with about 990 in new patients.

The CDR3 totals 13 residues. CDR1 is SSHAT and CDR2 is FNYEAQ in the germline V gene (reference sequence). The V end lost 5 bases, the J end lost 6 bases, and 11 bases lay between the germline ends. The receptor's source is a female donor with Graves disease. The chain couples TRBV7-7 to TRBJ2-1; D could derive from TRBD1 or TRBD2 (5 bases each). The material was peripheral blood mononuclear cells (PBMCs), obtained at new diagnosis, from a patient treated with antithyroid drugs. This chain's CDR3 is CASSPGPLNEQFF. The CDR3 DNA sequence: TGTGCCAGCAGCCCGGGACCGCTCAATGAGCAGTTCTTC.